Sequencing of this T cell receptor beta chain was carried out in a study of blood T cells in healthy people across ages. Study observations and caveats: Versus aged donors, long-lived donors had higher diversity and more naive CD4+ cells.

Only a few counts were recorded for this clonotype. Antigen unknown. CDR3 length equals 15 residues. CDR1 is SGHAT and CDR2 is FQNNGV in the germline V gene. Between the trimmed V and J ends, which lost 0 bases and 5 bases, there was a span of 11 bases. Together with a sample-barcoded 5' primer, a J-beta primer mix was included in a second PCR lasting about 6 to 12 cycles. Individual samples furnished no less than 3 million CDR3-containing paired-end reads apiece. TCRdb re-called the 5' RACE reads through MiXCR, storing one row per CDR3 protein. This table holds around 780,000 distinct CDR3 sequences, 20% to 30% found once. A further study also used this sample, focusing on T cells of mothers and their children. That study reports: A few healthy Caucasian mothers and their six children were the donors. Sequencing got over 8 million TCR beta CDR3 reads from each mother and about 2.9 million from each child.

The chain joins TRBV11-2 to TRBJ1-5; no clear D gene. This TCR was recovered from a boy younger than 18 in good health. Material for sequencing was blood. For the CDR3, the DNA is TGTGCCAGCAGCTTAGATCCGTGGGGAGATCAGCCCCAGCATTTT. This codes for CASSLDPWGDQPQHF.